In this sample, the clone carrying this TCR beta chain turned up many times. Its antigen remains unknown. The CDR3 covers 14 residues. Trimming cost V 3 bases and J 3 bases, with 9 bases left between them. Germline CDR1 SEHNR, CDR2 FQNEAQ (reference sequence). It was unsorted whole blood that yielded blood RNA, and germline DNA was also extracted. These data belong to a study of tumor-infiltrating lymphocytes in primary liver carcinoma. Study-level background: Cases comprised patients with primary liver carcinoma who received surgical resection.

Researchers generated TCR beta cDNA from around 0.55 ug of total RNA, relying on a constant-region primer. Library construction for TCR beta comprised three nested multiplex PCR rounds performed with slightly modified ARM-PCR. A C-beta reverse primer and TRBV1-TRBV30 forward primers served in each of the first two PCR rounds, at 9 to 11 cycles apiece. TCRdb itself ran the multiplex PCR reads through MiXCR, one entry per CDR3 protein. The sample lists about 350,000 distinct CDR3 sequences, around three fifths occurring once. Study-wide results and caveats: Researchers found tumor-adjacent and tumor-blood pairs overlapped less than tumor region pairs. There was no comparison of CD4+ and CD8+ repertoires, as samples were bulk unsorted.

The source of this sequence is a man in his forties or fifties with primary liver carcinoma and hepatitis B virus infection. The sample taken for sequencing was peripheral blood. The chain joins TRBV7-9 to TRBJ1-3, with D perhaps matching TRBD1 (6 bases). The CDR3 DNA reads as TGTGCCAGCAGCTTGGGGGCGGATGGAAACACCATATATTTT. This gives the protein CASSLGADGNTIYF.